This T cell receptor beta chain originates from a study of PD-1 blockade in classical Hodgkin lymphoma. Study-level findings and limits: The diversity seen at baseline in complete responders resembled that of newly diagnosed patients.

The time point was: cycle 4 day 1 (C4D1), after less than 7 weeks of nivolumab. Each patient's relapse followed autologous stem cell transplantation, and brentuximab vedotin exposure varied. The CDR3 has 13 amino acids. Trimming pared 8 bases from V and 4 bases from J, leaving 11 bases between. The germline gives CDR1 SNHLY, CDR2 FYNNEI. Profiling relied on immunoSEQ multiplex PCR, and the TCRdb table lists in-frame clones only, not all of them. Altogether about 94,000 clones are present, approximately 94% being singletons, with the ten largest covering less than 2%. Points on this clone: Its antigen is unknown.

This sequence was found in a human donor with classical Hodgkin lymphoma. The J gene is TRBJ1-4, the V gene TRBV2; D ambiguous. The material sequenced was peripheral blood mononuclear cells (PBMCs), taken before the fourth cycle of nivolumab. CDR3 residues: CASAAASNEKLFF. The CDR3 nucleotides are TGTGCCAGCGCGGCAGCTAGTAATGAAAAACTGTTTTTT.